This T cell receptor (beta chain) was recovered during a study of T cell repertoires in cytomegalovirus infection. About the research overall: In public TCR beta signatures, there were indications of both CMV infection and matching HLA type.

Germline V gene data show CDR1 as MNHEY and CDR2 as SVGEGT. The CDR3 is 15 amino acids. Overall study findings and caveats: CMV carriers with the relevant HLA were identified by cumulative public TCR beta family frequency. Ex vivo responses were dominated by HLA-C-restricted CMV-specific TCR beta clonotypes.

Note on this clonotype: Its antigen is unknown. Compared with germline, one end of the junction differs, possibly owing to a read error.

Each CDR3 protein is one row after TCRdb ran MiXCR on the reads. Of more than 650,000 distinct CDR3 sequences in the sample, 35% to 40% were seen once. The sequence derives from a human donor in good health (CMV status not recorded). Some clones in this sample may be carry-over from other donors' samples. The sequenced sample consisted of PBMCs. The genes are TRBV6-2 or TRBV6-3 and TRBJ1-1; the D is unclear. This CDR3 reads CASSYSRGLNTEALF. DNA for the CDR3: TGTGCCAGCAGTTACTCGAGAGGGTTGAACACTGAAGCTTTATTT.